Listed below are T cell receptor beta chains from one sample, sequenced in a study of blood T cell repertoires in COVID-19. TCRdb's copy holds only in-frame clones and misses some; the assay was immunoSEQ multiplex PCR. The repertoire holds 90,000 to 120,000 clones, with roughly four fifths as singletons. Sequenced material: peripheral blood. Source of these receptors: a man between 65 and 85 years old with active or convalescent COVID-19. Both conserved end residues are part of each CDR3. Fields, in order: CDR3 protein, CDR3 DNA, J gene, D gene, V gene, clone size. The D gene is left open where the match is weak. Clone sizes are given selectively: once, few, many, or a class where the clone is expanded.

CASRQGYTGELFF TGTGCCAGCAGACAGGGATATACCGGGGAGCTGTTTTTT TRBJ2-2 - TRBV6-5 many
CASSGPGDREGYTF TGTGCCAGCAGCGGACCGGGGGACCGGGAAGGCTACACCTTC TRBJ1-2 - TRBV5-5 -
CASSQDSGGSSYNEQFF TGTGCCAGCAGCCAAGATAGTGGGGGCTCTTCCTACAATGAGCAGTTCTTC TRBJ2-1 - TRBV4-2 -
CSVRASGANVLTF TGCAGCGTTCGAGCCTCTGGGGCCAACGTCCTGACTTTC TRBJ2-6 - TRBV29-1 -
CASSPPSGVEKTQYF TGTGCCAGCTCACCACCTTCCGGGGTTGAGAAGACCCAGTACTTC TRBJ2-5 - TRBV18 -
CASSPPGTGRLNTEAFF TGTGCCAGCTCACCACCCGGGACAGGGAGGTTGAACACTGAAGCTTTCTTT TRBJ1-1 TRBD1 TRBV18 -
CATSEPNDRGQDEQYF TGTGCCACCAGTGAGCCAAATGACAGGGGGCAGGACGAGCAGTACTTC TRBJ2-7 TRBD1 TRBV24-1 -
CASSFGGNYGYTF TGTGCCAGCAGCTTCGGAGGTAACTATGGCTACACCTTC TRBJ1-2 - TRBV7-9 -
CASSERTAGRNQPQHF TGTGCCAGCAGTGAACGGACAGCCGGCCGCAATCAGCCCCAGCATTTT TRBJ1-5 - TRBV6-1 -
CASSVGRDTEAFF TGTGCCAGCAGCGTAGGCAGGGACACTGAAGCTTTCTTT TRBJ1-1 - TRBV9 -
CATSRRENEKLFF TGTGCCACCTCCCGTCGGGAGAATGAAAAACTGTTTTTT TRBJ1-4 - TRBV19 once
CASSLAGELFF TGTGCCAGCAGCTTAGCTGGGGAGCTGTTTTTT TRBJ2-2 - TRBV11-2 -
CASSLVQENSPLHF TGCGCCAGCAGCTTGGTTCAGGAAAATTCACCCCTCCACTTT TRBJ1-6 - TRBV5-1 -
CASSSFSVEAFF TGTGCCAGTTCTTCCTTCAGTGTCGAAGCTTTCTTT TRBJ1-1 - TRBV28 -
CATSETVNTGELFF TGTGCCACCAGTGAGACAGTGAACACCGGGGAGCTGTTTTTT TRBJ2-2 - TRBV24-1 -
CASSLAPGGRETQYF TGCGCCAGCAGCTTGGCCCCGGGAGGGCGCGAGACCCAGTACTTC TRBJ2-5 TRBD2 TRBV5-1 -
CSARRQETQYF TGCAGTGCTAGGAGGCAAGAGACCCAGTACTTC TRBJ2-5 - TRBV20-1 -
CATSRRGKGLYSYEQYF TGTGCCACCAGTAGGAGAGGGAAAGGGCTTTACTCCTACGAGCAGTACTTC TRBJ2-7 - TRBV24-1 -
CSASPTGQENYGYTF TGCAGTGCTAGTCCCACAGGGCAGGAGAACTATGGCTACACCTTC TRBJ1-2 - TRBV20-1 few
CASTHNGGTGELFF TGTGCCAGCACCCATAACGGGGGGACCGGGGAGCTGTTTTTT TRBJ2-2 TRBD2 TRBV5-6 -
CSATGVGNEKLFF TGCAGCGCTACAGGGGTAGGGAATGAAAAACTGTTTTTT TRBJ1-4 TRBD1 TRBV29-1 -
CASGTSGEQYF TGTGCCAGCGGTACGAGCGGCGAGCAGTACTTC TRBJ2-7 - TRBV6-5 -
CSVDEQAGANVLTF TGCAGCGTTGATGAGCAGGCTGGGGCCAACGTCCTGACTTTC TRBJ2-6 - TRBV29-1 once
CASSQVRWRGYTF TGTGCCAGCAGCCAAGTAAGGTGGAGGGGCTACACCTTC TRBJ1-2 - TRBV14 -
CASSPTPDPRVTGELFF TGTGCCAGTAGTCCCACCCCGGACCCGAGGGTCACCGGGGAGCTGTTTTTT TRBJ2-2 - TRBV19 -
CASSLRQVFGYTF TGTGCCAGCAGTCTAAGACAGGTGTTCGGCTACACCTTC TRBJ1-2 - TRBV2 few
CASSPTGTEKETQYF TGCGCCAGCAGCCCCACAGGGACGGAAAAAGAGACCCAGTACTTC TRBJ2-5 - TRBV5-1 -
CATSRERISYGYTF TGTGCCACCTCACGGGAGCGCATCTCCTATGGCTACACCTTC TRBJ1-2 - TRBV6-5 -
CASSLTGVAYGYTF TGTGCCAGCAGCCTGACAGGGGTGGCCTATGGCTACACCTTC TRBJ1-2 TRBD1 TRBV7-8 -
CASRGTGIQPQHF TGTGCCAGCAGGGGGACAGGGATTCAGCCCCAGCATTTT TRBJ1-5 TRBD1 TRBV2 -
CASSPPGQLANYGYTF TGTGCCAGCTCACCACCAGGACAGTTAGCTAACTATGGCTACACCTTC TRBJ1-2 - TRBV18 -
CASSLAGGRTYEQYF TGTGCCAGCAGCTTGGCCGGAGGTAGGACCTACGAGCAGTACTTC TRBJ2-7 - TRBV5-4 -
CASSLMRANTGELFF TGTGCCAGCAGTTTGATGCGCGCGAACACCGGGGAGCTGTTTTTT TRBJ2-2 - TRBV27 once
CASLDSGRYNEQFF TGCGCCAGCCTTGATAGCGGGAGGTACAATGAGCAGTTCTTC TRBJ2-1 TRBD2 TRBV10-2 -
CATSDPGITDTQYF TGTGCCACCAGTGACCCCGGGATCACAGATACGCAGTATTTT TRBJ2-3 - TRBV24-1 -
CASSQGRQGGAYEQYF TGTGCCAGCAGCCAAGGGCGCCAAGGAGGTGCCTACGAGCAGTACTTC TRBJ2-7 - TRBV3-1/TRBV3-2 -
CASSLAGNSYEQYF TGCGCCAGCAGCTTAGCGGGGAACTCCTACGAGCAGTACTTC TRBJ2-7 TRBD2 TRBV5-1 -
CATSDSRAGELFF TGTGCCACCAGTGATTCCAGGGCCGGGGAGCTGTTTTTT TRBJ2-2 - TRBV24-1 -
CASSLRGETEAFF TGTGCCAGCAGTTTACGCGGGGAAACTGAAGCTTTCTTT TRBJ1-1 - TRBV12-3/TRBV12-4 -
CASSPSGTSFPDTQYF TGTGCCAGCTCACCTTCCGGGACTAGCTTTCCAGATACGCAGTATTTT TRBJ2-3 TRBD2 TRBV18 once
CASSFGGPDTGELFF TGCGCCAGCAGCTTCGGGGGTCCAGACACCGGGGAGCTGTTTTTT TRBJ2-2 - TRBV5-1 once
CASSQFRGANTEAFF TGTGCCAGCAGCCAGTTCAGGGGCGCGAACACTGAAGCTTTCTTT TRBJ1-1 - TRBV16 -
CASSLMTVNSNQPQHF TGTGCCAGCAGCTTGATGACAGTCAATAGCAATCAGCCCCAGCATTTT TRBJ1-5 - TRBV5-6 -
CASSLVARNTEAFF TGTGCCAGCAGCTTGGTGGCCAGGAACACTGAAGCTTTCTTT TRBJ1-1 - TRBV5-4 -
CASSRRGTGGYTF TGTGCCAGCAGCCGCAGGGGGACGGGTGGCTACACCTTC TRBJ1-2 TRBD1 TRBV14 once
CASRDRGSTGELFF TGTGCCAGCAGGGACAGGGGGTCAACCGGGGAGCTGTTTTTT TRBJ2-2 TRBD1 TRBV6-5 -